Sequencing of this TCR beta chain was carried out in a study of blood T cells in healthy people across ages. General study results and limits: Calculation of diversity from one million T cells yielded estimates considered to be underestimates.

Sample-barcoded 5' priming and a J-beta primer mix drove a second PCR of roughly 6 to 12 cycles. One entry per CDR3 protein, called by TCRdb with MiXCR from the 5' RACE reads. The table lists roughly 1.4 million distinct CDR3 sequences, roughly 64% of them singletons. Trimming took 6 bases from V and 3 from J, leaving 12 bases between them. The CDR3 spans 14 residues. The V gene's germline CDR1 is SNHLY and CDR2 FYNNEI. This clonotype was picked up a small number of times. The antigen remains unidentified. The chain joins TRBV2 to TRBJ2-1; TRBD1 might be the D (6 bases). The sequencing sample was made of blood. The clonotype originates from a young man in good health. CDR3 region: CASRREQGYNEQFF. In nucleotides, the CDR3 is TGTGCCAGCAGAAGAGAACAGGGCTACAATGAGCAGTTCTTC.